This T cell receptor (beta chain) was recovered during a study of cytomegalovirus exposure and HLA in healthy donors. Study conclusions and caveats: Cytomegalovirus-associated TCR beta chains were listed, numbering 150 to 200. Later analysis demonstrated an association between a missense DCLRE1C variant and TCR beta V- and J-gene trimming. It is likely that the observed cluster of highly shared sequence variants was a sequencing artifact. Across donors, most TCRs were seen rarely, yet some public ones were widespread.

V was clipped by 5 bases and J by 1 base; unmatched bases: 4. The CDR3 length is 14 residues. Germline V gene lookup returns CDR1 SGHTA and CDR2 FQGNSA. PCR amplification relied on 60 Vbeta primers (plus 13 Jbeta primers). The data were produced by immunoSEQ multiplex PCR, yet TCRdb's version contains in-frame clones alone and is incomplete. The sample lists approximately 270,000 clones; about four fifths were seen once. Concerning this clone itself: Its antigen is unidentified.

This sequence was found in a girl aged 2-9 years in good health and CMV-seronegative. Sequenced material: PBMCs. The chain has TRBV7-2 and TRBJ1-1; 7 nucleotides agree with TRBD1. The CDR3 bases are TGTGCCAGCAGCAACACAGGGGCGAACACTGAAGCTTTCTTT. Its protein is CASSNTGANTEAFF.